These 7 T cell receptor beta chains originate from one sample sequenced in a study of T-cell memory formation after mild COVID-19. TCRdb re-derived calls from the 5' RACE reads in MiXCR, one entry per CDR3 protein. The top ten hold around 12% of the sample, which has 550,000 to 700,000 distinct CDR3 sequences, about a sixth seen once. Sequencing was carried out using PBMCs or a T cell subset sorted from them (not recorded which). The receptors stem from an adult woman who had mild COVID-19 (a few samples of this study predate the infection). Cell type and time point are not known.

The V gene is TRBV18, the J gene TRBJ1-6; D gene uncertain. The CDR3 is made up of 16 amino acids. CDR1 KGHSH and CDR2 LQKENI come from the germline V gene. Trimming pared 1 base from V and 5 bases from J, leaving 12 bases between. CDR3 nucleotide sequence: TGTGCCAGCTCACCACGGGAGCAGCGAGATAATTCACCCCTCCACTTT. Translated, it gives CASSPREQRDNSPLHF.

CDR3 sequence: CASKDSLRGYTF. In nucleotides, the CDR3 is TGTGCCAGCAAGGACAGTCTTAGGGGCTACACCTTC. This chain connects TRBV6-5 to TRBJ1-2, with a weak D call TRBD1 (6 bases). The germline CDR1 and CDR2 sequences are MNHEY and SVGAGI. The CDR3 runs to 12 residues. V was shortened by 7 bases and J by 8 bases, with 14 bases between the two germline ends.

The rearrangement links TRBV12-3 or TRBV12-4 to TRBJ2-7; 13 positions match TRBD2. Trimming at V came to 7 bases and at J to 9 bases, leaving 9 bases not matched to a gene. The CDR3 has 14 residues. CDR3 DNA sequence: TGTGCCAGCACCCGGGGGACTAGCGGGAAAGCGCAGTACTTC. Its protein is CASTRGTSGKAQYF.

This clonotype was recorded a few times. The genes are TRBV4-1 and TRBJ2-7, with TRBD2 matching over 10 bases. This CDR3 region has 16 residues. Germline CDR1 reads MGHRA; CDR2 reads YSYEKL. Trimming took 3 bases from V and 0 from J; bases not matched to a gene: 5. CDR3 sequence: CASSQGTSGNSYEQYF. Here the CDR3 DNA reads TGCGCCAGCAGCCAGGGAACTAGCGGGAACTCCTACGAGCAGTACTTC.

CDR3 in DNA: TGCAGTGCTAGAGATACGGGAAGAAGAGGCTACACCTTC. Protein: CSARDTGRRGYTF. The chain carries TRBV20-1 and TRBJ1-2; no clear D. The ends were cut back, 0 bases at V and 8 bases at J, with 13 bases in the middle. CDR1 and CDR2 from the germline V gene are DFQATT and SNEGSKA (reference sequence). The CDR3 length is 13 residues.

The V gene is TRBV6-2 or TRBV6-3, the J gene TRBJ2-7; 9 bases fit TRBD2. This CDR3 comprises 15 residues. V dropped 3 bases and J dropped 2; count of bases not matched to a gene: 5. Looked up from germline, CDR1 is MNHEY and CDR2 is SVGEGT. The CDR3 loop reads CASSYVGLATYEQYF. In nucleotides, the CDR3 is TGTGCCAGCAGTTATGTCGGACTAGCGACCTACGAGCAGTACTTC.

CDR3 region: CASSPDSGMAGELFF. Here the CDR3 DNA reads TGCGCCAGCAGCCCGGACAGCGGGATGGCCGGGGAGCTGTTTTTT. This chain connects TRBV5-1 to TRBJ2-2; TRBD2 is a possible D gene (7 bases). The V end lost 4 bases, the J end lost 6 bases, and 16 bases lay between the germline ends. Germline loops: CDR1 SGHRS, CDR2 YFSETQ. CDR3 size: 15 residues.